Following are 17 T cell receptor beta chains from one sample sequenced in a study of technical replicates of blood from a handful of donors. The protocol was immunoSEQ multiplex PCR, while the TCRdb copy is restricted to in-frame clones and leaves out a portion. The data hold approximately 29,000 clones, with about 92% observed a single time. The sequenced material came from PBMCs. These receptor sequences come from a human donor in good health. Some clones in this sample may be carry-over from other donors' samples.

This clone has more than one count but fewer than ten. This sequence joins TRBV12-2 and TRBJ1-1; the table gives TRBD1 as D, unverified against the DNA. TRBV12-2 represents a pseudogene. There are 13 residues in the CDR3. The CDR3 DNA is TGTGCAAGTCGCCTTGGAAAGGGGGCTGAAGCTTTCTTT. Its protein product is CASRLGKGAEAFF.

The chain carries TRBV5-6 and TRBJ1-2; 7 bases match TRBD1. V trimming: 4 bases; J trimming: 2 bases; junction bases outside the gene matches: 8. CDR3 size: 15 residues. In germline, CDR1 is SGHDT, CDR2 YYEEEE. The DNA of the CDR3 is TGTGCCAGCAGCGGACGACAGACAGGGAACTATGGCTACACCTTC. As protein: CASSGRQTGNYGYTF.

This chain connects TRBV9 to TRBJ2-1; possibly TRBD2 for D (7 bases). Between the trimmed V and J ends, which lost 3 bases and 10 bases, there was a span of 14 bases. The CDR3 runs 13 residues. Per germline, CDR1 SGDLS and CDR2 YYNGEE. CDR3 nucleotides: TGTGCCAGCAGCGCGTGGGGGGGGCGAGAGCAGTTCTTC. Its protein product is CASSAWGGREQFF.

This rearrangement joins TRBV15 to TRBJ2-6; D not resolved. Germline CDR1 and CDR2: LNHNV and YYDKDF (reference sequence). The CDR3 is 15 amino acids. With 4 bases removed from V and 1 base from J, the gap between germline ends came to 8 bases. The CDR3 is CATSNVNSGANVLTF. CDR3 bases: TGTGCCACCAGCAATGTCAATTCTGGGGCCAACGTCCTGACTTTC.

The chain is built from TRBV6-1 and TRBJ1-2; 9 positions agree with TRBD1. Unmatched junction bases numbered 8, after V lost 11 bases and J lost 4 bases. CDR1 MNHNS and CDR2 SASEGT come from the germline V gene. The CDR3 has 13 residues. Here the CDR3 DNA reads TGTGCCGTACAGGACAGGGGCTCCTATGGCTACACCTTC. Amino acid sequence: CAVQDRGSYGYTF.

A few counts support this clone. CDR3 in amino acids: CASSPPGEPYEQYF. DNA for the CDR3: TGTGCCAGCAGCCCCCCGGGGGAGCCCTACGAGCAGTACTTC. The rearrangement joins TRBV7-9 to TRBJ2-7; D might be TRBD2 (6 bases). V was clipped by 5 bases and J by 2 bases, with 13 bases between them. This CDR3 contains 14 residues. Germline CDR1 SEHNR, CDR2 FQNEAQ (reference sequence).

The chain recombines TRBV29-1 with TRBJ1-1, with a weak D call TRBD1 (6 bases). The CDR3 loop spans 18 amino acids. Germline CDR1 SQVTM, CDR2 ANQGSEA. Trimming stripped 5 bases from V and 0 bases from J, with 25 bases between. The CDR3: CSVPNKVRQGPMNTEAFF. For the CDR3, the DNA is TGCAGCGTTCCCAACAAAGTGAGGCAGGGGCCAATGAACACTGAAGCTTTCTTT.

The rearrangement uses TRBV5-6 and TRBJ2-5; 11 nucleotides agree with TRBD2. Germline trimming cut 4 bases from V and 5 bases from J; bases unmatched to any gene: 10. The CDR3 covers 16 residues. CDR1 is SGHDT, CDR2 YYEEEE, per germline. Here the CDR3 DNA reads TGTGCCAGCAGCCCTCTAGCGGGGGGCTTCCGGGAGACCCAGTACTTC. Amino acids: CASSPLAGGFRETQYF.

This clone was counted a single time. This chain uses TRBV5-1 with TRBJ2-7, with TRBD2 identical over 7 bases. This CDR3 contains 15 residues. The ends lost 4 bases at V and 0 bases at J; junction bases unmatched: 7. Per the germline V gene, CDR1 is SGHRS and CDR2 is YFSETQ. The DNA for the CDR3 is TGCGCCAGCAGCCCCGCCGGGGGGTCCTCCTACGAGCAGTACTTC. As protein: CASSPAGGSSYEQYF.

V gene TRBV18 combines with J gene TRBJ2-7; maybe TRBD1 (5 bases). This CDR3 contains 13 residues. Trimming shortened V by 4 bases and J by 11 bases, and 18 bases separated the two germline ends. Germline CDR1 is KGHSH and CDR2 is LQKENI. In DNA form, the CDR3 reads TGTGCCAGCTCACGGAGACAAGGGGCCTTAGAGTACTTC. Protein sequence: CASSRRQGALEYF.

The V gene is TRBV30, the J gene TRBJ1-2; no reliable D call. This CDR3 is built from 13 residues. The V end lost 4 bases, the J end lost 8 bases, and 17 bases lay between the germline ends. The V gene's germline CDR1 is GTSNPN and CDR2 SVGIG (reference sequence). The DNA for the CDR3 is TGTGCCTGGAACATACGGGAGGCGGCCGGCTACACCTTC. Its translation: CAWNIREAAGYTF. The whole variable domain, filled in from reference TRBV30 and TRBJ1-2, reads SQTIHQWPATLVQPVGSPLSLECTVEGTSNPNLYWYRQAAGRGLQLLFYSVGIGQISSEVPQNLSASRPQDRQFILSSKKLLLSDSGFYLCAWNIREAAGYTFGSGTRLTVV.

The chain has TRBV30 and TRBJ2-1; 9 bases line up with TRBD1. CDR1 and CDR2 (germline): GTSNPN, SVGIG (reference sequence). The CDR3 is 14 residues long. V dropped 2 bases and J dropped 5; count of bases not matched to a gene: 4. The CDR3 bases are TGTGCCTGGAGTATTGGGACAGGGAACAATGAGCAGTTCTTC. Translation: CAWSIGTGNNEQFF.

For the CDR3, the DNA is TGTGCCAGCAGCGTAGAGCCAAGCGGGGGGCCCTACGAGCAGTACTTC. It codes for CASSVEPSGGPYEQYF. The V call is TRBV9, the J call TRBJ2-7, with 9 nucleotides matching TRBD2. CDR1 SGDLS and CDR2 YYNGEE come from the germline V gene. The ends lost 0 bases at V and 2 bases at J; junction bases unmatched: 6. The CDR3 extends over 16 amino acids.

The chain combines TRBV30 with TRBJ2-5; TRBD2 matches 7 bases. This CDR3 region has 13 residues. Per germline, CDR1 GTSNPN and CDR2 SVGIG (reference sequence). V was pared by 7 bases and J by 7 bases, with 12 bases of the junction left unmatched. The CDR3 sequence: CASQTSPGGTQYF. The CDR3 region has the DNA TGTGCCTCCCAAACTAGCCCGGGAGGGACCCAGTACTTC.

This clone was detected a few times. This chain uses TRBV4-2 with TRBJ2-1; the D is unclear. There are 15 residues in the CDR3. Trimming took off 0 bases at V and 1 base at J, with 7 bases between the two ends. CDR1 is LGHNA and CDR2 is YNFKEQ in the germline V gene. As DNA, the CDR3 is TGTGCCAGCAGCCAAGATCCACAGTCCTACAATGAGCAGTTCTTC. It is translated as CASSQDPQSYNEQFF.

The V call is TRBV5-1, the J call TRBJ1-2, with D perhaps matching TRBD1 (6 bases). The V gene lost 0 bases and the J gene lost 4 bases, with 13 bases spanning the gap. Germline CDR1 is SGHRS and CDR2 is YFSETQ. The CDR3 runs to 15 residues. CDR3 sequence (DNA): TGCGCCAGCAGCTTGGAGCATGGACAGAGCTATGGCTACACCTTC. Amino acids: CASSLEHGQSYGYTF. The complete variable domain, with remaining parts taken from reference TRBV5-1 and TRBJ1-2, reads KAGVTQTPRYLIKTRGQQVTLSCSPISGHRSVSWYQQTPGQGLQFLFEYFSETQRNKGNFPGRFSGRQFSNSRSEMNVSTLELGDSALYLCASSLEHGQSYGYTFGSGTRLTVV.

The chain links TRBV4-1 to TRBJ2-7, with 9 bases that match TRBD1. CDR1 and CDR2 (germline): MGHRA, YSYEKL. V trimming: 0 bases; J trimming: 0 bases; junction bases outside the gene matches: 6. CDR3 length: 17 residues. The CDR3 coding sequence is TGCGCCAGCAGCCAAGAGGTCTGGGACAGGGCCTCCTACGAGCAGTACTTC. Encoded protein: CASSQEVWDRASYEQYF.